Listed here are 7 T cell receptor beta chains from one sample, sequenced in a study of T cell repertoires in cytomegalovirus infection. These receptors have no known antigen. Via MiXCR, TCRdb re-called the reads, giving one row per CDR3 protein. Of approximately 730,000 distinct CDR3 sequences listed, almost 30% are singletons. Sequencing used cultured CD8+ T cells from PBMCs, obtained from culture after CMV antigen stimulation. The receptors were gathered from a human donor in good health (CMV status not recorded). Some clones in this sample may be carry-over from other donors' samples.

In its sample, this clonotype was seen a few times. The chain recombines TRBV7-9 with TRBJ2-3, with 11 nucleotides matching TRBD2. CDR3 size: 17 residues. After removal of 2 bases from V and 5 bases from J, the junction contained 9 bases not matched to a gene. Germline lookup yields CDR1 SEHNR and CDR2 FQNEAQ (reference sequence). The CDR3 sequence: CASSLRGSGGALDTQYF. The CDR3 DNA sequence: TGTGCCAGCAGCTTACGAGGTAGCGGGGGGGCCTTAGATACGCAGTATTTT.

There are many counts of this clonotype. The V gene is TRBV7-8, the J gene TRBJ1-4; 7 bases match TRBD1. The CDR3 sequence is 14 residues long. With 2 bases clipped from V and 8 bases from J, the junction kept 5 bases outside the gene matches. The V gene's germline CDR1 is SGHVS and CDR2 FQNEAQ. CDR3 amino acids: CASSLKGAGEKLFF. CDR3 coding DNA: TGTGCCAGCAGCTTAAAGGGGGCAGGAGAAAAACTGTTTTTT.

This clonotype was found once. A much larger clonotype is one base distant, so this may be a read error. This chain uses TRBV7-8 with TRBJ2-1; D could derive from TRBD1 or TRBD2 (5 bases each). V gave up 1 base and J gave up 5 bases, with 18 bases separating them. CDR1 is SGHVS and CDR2 is FQNEAQ in the germline V gene. This CDR3 spans 17 amino acids. The CDR3 loop reads CASSLDHPGRLNNEQFF. CDR3 nucleotide sequence: TGTGCCAGCAGCTTAGATCACCCGGGACGTCTCAACAATGAGCAGTTCTTC.

This clonotype came up many times. The V gene is TRBV12-3 or TRBV12-4, the J gene TRBJ1-2; 9 bases fit TRBD1. Trimming cost V 1 base and J 9 bases; bases outside gene matches: 12. The length of the CDR3 is 16 residues. The CDR3 bases are TGTGCCAGCAGTTTAGGGACAGGGGTATTCGGGTTGAGCTACACCTTC. Its translation is CASSLGTGVFGLSYTF.

The rearrangement links TRBV7-6 to TRBJ1-4; D remains unclear. The CDR3 is 14 amino acids. The germline V gene encodes CDR1 SGHVS and CDR2 FNYEAQ. Trimming shortened V by 1 base and J by 7 bases, and 10 bases separated the two germline ends. The DNA of the CDR3 is TGTGCCAGCAGCTTAGACGGCAGCGGTGAAAAACTGTTTTTT. Amino acids: CASSLDGSGEKLFF. Combining the CDR3 with reference TRBV7-6 and TRBJ1-4 gives the whole variable domain GAGVSQSPRYKVTKRGQDVALRCDPISGHVSLYWYRQALGQGPEFLTYFNYEAQQDKSGLPNDRFSAERPEGSISTLTIQRTEQRDSAMYRCASSLDGSGEKLFFGSGTQLSVL.

As to this clonotype: One base away lies a much larger clone, so this may be a sequencing read error. The V gene is TRBV6-6, the J gene TRBJ2-1; 10 bases are shared with TRBD1. V trimming: 2 bases; J trimming: 7 bases; junction bases outside the gene matches: 2. CDR3 length equals 14 residues. Per germline, CDR1 MNHNY and CDR2 SVGAGI (reference sequence). DNA of the CDR3: TGTGCCAGCAGTTACGGGACAGGGGTGAATGAGCAGTTCTTC. Protein: CASSYGTGVNEQFF.

This rearrangement joins TRBV19 to TRBJ1-1; TRBD1 is a possible D gene (5 bases). The germline V gene encodes CDR1 LNHDA and CDR2 SQIVND (reference sequence). Trimming stripped 2 bases from V and 1 base from J, with 8 bases between. This CDR3 has 14 amino acids. CDR3 loop: CASSIQGKNTEAFF. In DNA form, the CDR3 reads TGTGCCAGTAGTATACAGGGAAAGAACACTGAAGCTTTCTTT.